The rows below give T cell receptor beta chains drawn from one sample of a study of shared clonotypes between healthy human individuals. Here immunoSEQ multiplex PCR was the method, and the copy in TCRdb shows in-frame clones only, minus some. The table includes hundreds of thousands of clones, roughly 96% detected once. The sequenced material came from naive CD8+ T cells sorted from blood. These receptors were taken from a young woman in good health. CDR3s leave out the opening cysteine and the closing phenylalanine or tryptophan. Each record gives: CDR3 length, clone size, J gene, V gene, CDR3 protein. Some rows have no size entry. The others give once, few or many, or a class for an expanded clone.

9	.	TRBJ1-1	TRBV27	ASSSPPEAF
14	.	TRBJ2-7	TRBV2	ASSEDRGDHSYEQY
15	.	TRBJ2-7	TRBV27	ASSLGSPGPPPYEQY
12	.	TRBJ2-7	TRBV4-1	ASSQDPGWVEQY
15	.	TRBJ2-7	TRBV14	ASSQESWTSLSYEQY
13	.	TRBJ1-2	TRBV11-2	ASSSPGQGVYGYT
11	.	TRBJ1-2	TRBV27	ATRGGGNYGYT
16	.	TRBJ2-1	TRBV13	ASSSENRGISSYNEQF
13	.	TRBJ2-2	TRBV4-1	ASSQQGKVAGELF
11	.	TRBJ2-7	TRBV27	ASSLNSGVEQY
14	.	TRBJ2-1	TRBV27	ASSSGPGQGNNEQF
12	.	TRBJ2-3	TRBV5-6	ASSSPGLTDTQY
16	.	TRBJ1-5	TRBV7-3	ASSLKRVWPGANQPQH
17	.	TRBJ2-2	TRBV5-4	ASRLWGAGTSGSDGELF
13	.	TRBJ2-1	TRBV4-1	ASSQGLAPFNEQF
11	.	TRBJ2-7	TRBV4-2	ASSPGGSYEQY
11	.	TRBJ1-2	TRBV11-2	ASSFGPSYGYT
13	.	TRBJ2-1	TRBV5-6	ASSADRANTHEQF
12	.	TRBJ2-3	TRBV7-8	ASGATGTTDTQY
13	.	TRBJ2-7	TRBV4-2	ASSPWTSGIYEQY
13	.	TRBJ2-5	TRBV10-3	AISESNRGGETQY
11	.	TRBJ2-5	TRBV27	ASSRDSQGTQY
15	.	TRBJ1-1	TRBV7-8	ASSLAELPQEGTEAF
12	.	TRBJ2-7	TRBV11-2	ASSLDPRGSEQY
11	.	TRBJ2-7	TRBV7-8	ASSLGTGPNRY
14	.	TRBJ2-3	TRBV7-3	ASSLSAFLSTDTQY
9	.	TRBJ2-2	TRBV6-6	CTSGSGELF
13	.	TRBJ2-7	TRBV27	ASSLSSGSLNEQY
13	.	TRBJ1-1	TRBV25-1	ATQQIGGSDTEAF
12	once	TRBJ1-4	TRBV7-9	ASSLQGSNEKLF
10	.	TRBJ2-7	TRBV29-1	SVEDYGYEQY
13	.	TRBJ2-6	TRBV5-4	ASSPTDLGANVLT
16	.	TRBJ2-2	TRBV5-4	ASSLGPGGRGNTGELF
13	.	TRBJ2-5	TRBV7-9	ASSFGQGAMETQY
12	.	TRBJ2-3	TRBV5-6	ASSFWVSTDTQY
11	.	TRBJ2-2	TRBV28	ASSLLNTGELF
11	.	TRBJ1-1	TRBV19	ASSIGVNTEAF
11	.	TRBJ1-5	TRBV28	ASSFSPRAAQH
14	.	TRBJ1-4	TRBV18	ASSPPPGEVVEKLF
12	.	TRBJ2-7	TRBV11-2	ASSSIAGGYEQY
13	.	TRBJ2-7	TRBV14	ASSQGHLSSYEQY
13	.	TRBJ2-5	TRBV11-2	ASSSRVAGGETQY
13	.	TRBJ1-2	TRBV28	ASNQDRDKSYGYT
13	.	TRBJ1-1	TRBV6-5	ASSYGWSWNTEAF
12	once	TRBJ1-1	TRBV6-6	ASSPVGGGTEAF